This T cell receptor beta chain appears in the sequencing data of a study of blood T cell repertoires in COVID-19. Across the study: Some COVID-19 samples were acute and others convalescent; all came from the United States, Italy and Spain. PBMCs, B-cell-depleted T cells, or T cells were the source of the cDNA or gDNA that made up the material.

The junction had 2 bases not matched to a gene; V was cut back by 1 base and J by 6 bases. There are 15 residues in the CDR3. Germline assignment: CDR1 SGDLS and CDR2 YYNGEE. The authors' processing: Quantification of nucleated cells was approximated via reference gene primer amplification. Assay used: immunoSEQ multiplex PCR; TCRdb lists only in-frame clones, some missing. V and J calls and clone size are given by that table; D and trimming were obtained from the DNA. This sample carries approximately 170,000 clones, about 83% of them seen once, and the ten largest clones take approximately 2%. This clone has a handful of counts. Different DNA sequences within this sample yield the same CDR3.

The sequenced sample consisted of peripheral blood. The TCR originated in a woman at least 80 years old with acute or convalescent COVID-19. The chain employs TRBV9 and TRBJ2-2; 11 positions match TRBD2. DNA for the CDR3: TGTGCCAGCAGCGTACTAGCGGGGGGCCCCGGGGAGCTGTTTTTT. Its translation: CASSVLAGGPGELFF.